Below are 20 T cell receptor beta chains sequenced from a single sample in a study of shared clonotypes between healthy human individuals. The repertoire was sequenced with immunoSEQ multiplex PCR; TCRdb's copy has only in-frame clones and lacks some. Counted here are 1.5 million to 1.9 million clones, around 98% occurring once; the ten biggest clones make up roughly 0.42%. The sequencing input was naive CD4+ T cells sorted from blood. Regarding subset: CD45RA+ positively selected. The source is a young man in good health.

The CDR3 sequence is CASSIPGLAANTGELFF. CDR3 nucleotides: TGTGCCAGTAGTATTCCCGGGTTAGCGGCGAACACCGGGGAGCTGTTTTTT. The V call is TRBV19, the J call TRBJ2-2, with D perhaps TRBD2 (6 bases). CDR1 and CDR2 from the germline V gene are LNHDA and SQIVND (reference sequence). The germline V and J ends were trimmed by 3 bases and 0 bases, with 14 bases remaining between them. The CDR3 contains 17 residues.

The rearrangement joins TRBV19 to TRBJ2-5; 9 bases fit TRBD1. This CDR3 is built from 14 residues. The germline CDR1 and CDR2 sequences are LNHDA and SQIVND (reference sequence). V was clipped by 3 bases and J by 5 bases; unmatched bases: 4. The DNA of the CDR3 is TGTGCCAGTAGTATCACAGGGGGCTGGGAGACCCAGTACTTC. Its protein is CASSITGGWETQYF.

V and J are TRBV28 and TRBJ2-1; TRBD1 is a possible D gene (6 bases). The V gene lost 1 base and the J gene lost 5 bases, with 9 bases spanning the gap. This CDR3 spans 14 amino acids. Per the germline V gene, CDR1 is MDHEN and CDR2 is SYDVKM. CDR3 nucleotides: TGTGCCAGCAGTTTATTCAGGGGACACAATGAGCAGTTCTTC. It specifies CASSLFRGHNEQFF.

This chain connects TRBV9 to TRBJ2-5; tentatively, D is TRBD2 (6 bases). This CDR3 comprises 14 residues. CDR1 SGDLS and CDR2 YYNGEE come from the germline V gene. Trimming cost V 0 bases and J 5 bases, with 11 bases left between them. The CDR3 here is CASSVAPGVETQYF. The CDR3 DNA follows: TGTGCCAGCAGCGTAGCTCCGGGAGTTGAGACCCAGTACTTC.

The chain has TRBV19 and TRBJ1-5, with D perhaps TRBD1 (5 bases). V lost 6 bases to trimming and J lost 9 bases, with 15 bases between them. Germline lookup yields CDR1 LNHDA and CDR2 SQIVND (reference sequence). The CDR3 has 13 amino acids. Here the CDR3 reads CASRDSYSSPQHF. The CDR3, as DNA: TGTGCCAGTAGAGACAGTTACTCGTCGCCCCAGCATTTT.

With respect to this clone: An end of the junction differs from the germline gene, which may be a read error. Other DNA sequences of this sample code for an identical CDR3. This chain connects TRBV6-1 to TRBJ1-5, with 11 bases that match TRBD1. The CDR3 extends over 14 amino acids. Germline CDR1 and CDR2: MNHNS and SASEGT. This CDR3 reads CASSRTGGNQPQHF. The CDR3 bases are TGTGCCAGCAGTCGGACAGGGGGCAACCAGCCCCAGCATTTT.

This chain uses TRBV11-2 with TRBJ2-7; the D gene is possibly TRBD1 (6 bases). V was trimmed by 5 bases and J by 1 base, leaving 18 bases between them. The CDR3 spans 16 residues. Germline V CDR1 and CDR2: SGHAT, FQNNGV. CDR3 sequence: CASSMRSTGTSYEQYF. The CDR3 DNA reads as TGTGCCAGCAGCATGAGATCGACAGGTACATCCTACGAGCAGTACTTC.

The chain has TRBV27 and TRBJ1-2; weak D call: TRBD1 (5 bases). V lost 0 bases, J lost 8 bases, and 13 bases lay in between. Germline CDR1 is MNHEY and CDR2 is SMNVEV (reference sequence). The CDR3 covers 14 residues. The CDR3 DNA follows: TGTGCCAGCAGTTTATCCACTCCAGGGAACGGCTACACCTTC. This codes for CASSLSTPGNGYTF.

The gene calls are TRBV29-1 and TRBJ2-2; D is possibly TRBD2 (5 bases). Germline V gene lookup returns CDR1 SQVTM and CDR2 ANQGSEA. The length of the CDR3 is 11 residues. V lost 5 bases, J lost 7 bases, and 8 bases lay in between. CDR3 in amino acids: CSVQDFGELFF. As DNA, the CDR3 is TGCAGCGTTCAGGACTTCGGGGAGCTGTTTTTT.

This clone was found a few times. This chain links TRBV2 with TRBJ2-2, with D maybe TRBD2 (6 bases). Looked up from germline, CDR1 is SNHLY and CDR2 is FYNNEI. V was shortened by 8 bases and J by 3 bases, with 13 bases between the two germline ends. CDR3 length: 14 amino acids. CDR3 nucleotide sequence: TGTGCCAGCGGAATGGGGGGTGACACCGGGGAGCTGTTTTTT. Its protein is CASGMGGDTGELFF.

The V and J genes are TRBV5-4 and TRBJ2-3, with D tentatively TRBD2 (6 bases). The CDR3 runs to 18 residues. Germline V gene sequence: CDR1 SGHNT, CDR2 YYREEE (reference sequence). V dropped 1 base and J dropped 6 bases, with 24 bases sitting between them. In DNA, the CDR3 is TGTGCCAGCAGCTTGAGATTTCAGCGGGCCACGCCGCGGGATACGCAGTATTTT. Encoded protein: CASSLRFQRATPRDTQYF.

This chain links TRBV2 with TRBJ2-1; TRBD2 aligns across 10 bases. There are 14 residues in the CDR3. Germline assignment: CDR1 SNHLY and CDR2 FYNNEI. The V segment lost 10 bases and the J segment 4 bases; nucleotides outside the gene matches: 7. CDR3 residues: CATSSGSPYNEQFF. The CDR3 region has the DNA TGTGCCACCTCTAGCGGGAGCCCTTACAATGAGCAGTTCTTC.

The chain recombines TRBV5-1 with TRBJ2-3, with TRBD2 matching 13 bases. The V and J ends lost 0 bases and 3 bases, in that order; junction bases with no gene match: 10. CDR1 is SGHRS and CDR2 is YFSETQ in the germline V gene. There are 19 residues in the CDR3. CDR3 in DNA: TGCGCCAGCAGCTTGGGCTATCGGACTAGCGGGAGAAAAACAGATACGCAGTATTTT. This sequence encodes CASSLGYRTSGRKTDTQYF.

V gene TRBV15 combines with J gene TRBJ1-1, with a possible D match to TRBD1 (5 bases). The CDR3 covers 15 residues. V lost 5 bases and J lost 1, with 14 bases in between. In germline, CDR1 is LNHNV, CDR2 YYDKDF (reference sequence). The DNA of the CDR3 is TGTGCCACCAGCGGGCAGGGATCAGCGAACACTGAAGCTTTCTTT. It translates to CATSGQGSANTEAFF.

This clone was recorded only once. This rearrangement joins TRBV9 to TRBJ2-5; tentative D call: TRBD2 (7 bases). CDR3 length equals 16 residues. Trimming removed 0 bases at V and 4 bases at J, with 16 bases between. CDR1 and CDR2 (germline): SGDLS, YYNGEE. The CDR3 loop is CASSVGLADSRETQYF. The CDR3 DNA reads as TGTGCCAGCAGCGTAGGGCTAGCGGACAGCCGAGAGACCCAGTACTTC. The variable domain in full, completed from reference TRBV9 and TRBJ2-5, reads DSGVTQTPKHLITATGQRVTLRCSPRSGDLSVYWYQQSLDQGLQFLIQYYNGEERAKGNILERFSAQQFPDLHSELNLSSLELGDSALYFCASSVGLADSRETQYFGPGTRLLVL.

The CDR3 sequence: CASAWEGGHYGYTF. CDR3 DNA: TGTGCCAGCGCTTGGGAGGGGGGTCACTATGGCTACACCTTC. The V gene is TRBV6-5, the J gene TRBJ1-2, with a weak D call TRBD1 (6 bases). This CDR3 comprises 14 residues. The germline V gene has CDR1 MNHEY and CDR2 SVGAGI. Trimming shortened V by 8 bases and J by 3 bases, and 16 bases separated the two germline ends.

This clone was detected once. This CDR3 reads CASSSRTVSYNEQFF. In DNA, the CDR3 is TGTGCCAGCAGCTCCAGGACAGTCTCCTACAATGAGCAGTTCTTC. The chain couples TRBV9 to TRBJ2-1; a possible D gene is TRBD1 (6 bases). The CDR3 runs 15 residues. V lost 4 bases to trimming and J lost 0 bases, with 11 bases between them. From germline, CDR1 is SGDLS and CDR2 YYNGEE.

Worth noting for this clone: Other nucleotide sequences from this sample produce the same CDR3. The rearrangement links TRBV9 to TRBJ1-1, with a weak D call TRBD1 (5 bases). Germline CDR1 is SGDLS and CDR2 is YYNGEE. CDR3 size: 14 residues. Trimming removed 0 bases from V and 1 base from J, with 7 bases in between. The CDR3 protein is CASSVEGRNTEAFF. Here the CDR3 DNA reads TGTGCCAGCAGCGTAGAGGGGAGGAACACTGAAGCTTTCTTT.

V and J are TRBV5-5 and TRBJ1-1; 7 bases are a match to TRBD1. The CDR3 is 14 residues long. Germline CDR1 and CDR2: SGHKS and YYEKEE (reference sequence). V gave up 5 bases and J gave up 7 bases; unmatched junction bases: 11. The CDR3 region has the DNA TGTGCCAGCAGGTATCCGGGACAGCGGGTTGAAGCTTTCTTT. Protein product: CASRYPGQRVEAFF.

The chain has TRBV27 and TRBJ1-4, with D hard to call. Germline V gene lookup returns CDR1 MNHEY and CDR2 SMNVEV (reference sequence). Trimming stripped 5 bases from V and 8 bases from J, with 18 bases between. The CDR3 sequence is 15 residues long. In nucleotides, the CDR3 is TGTGCCAGCAGTACTTCCGGGAGCATTGGAGAAAAACTGTTTTTT. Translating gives CASSTSGSIGEKLFF.